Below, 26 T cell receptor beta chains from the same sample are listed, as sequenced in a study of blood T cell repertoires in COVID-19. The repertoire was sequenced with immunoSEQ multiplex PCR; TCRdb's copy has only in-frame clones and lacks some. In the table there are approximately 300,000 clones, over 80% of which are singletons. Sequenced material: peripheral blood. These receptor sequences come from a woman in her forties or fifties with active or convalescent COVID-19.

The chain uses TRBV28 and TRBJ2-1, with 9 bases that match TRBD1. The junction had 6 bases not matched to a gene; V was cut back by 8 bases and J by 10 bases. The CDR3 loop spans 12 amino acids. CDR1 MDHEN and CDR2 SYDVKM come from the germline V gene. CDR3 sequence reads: CASGGQGREQFF. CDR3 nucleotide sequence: TGTGCCAGCGGGGGACAGGGTCGCGAGCAGTTCTTC.

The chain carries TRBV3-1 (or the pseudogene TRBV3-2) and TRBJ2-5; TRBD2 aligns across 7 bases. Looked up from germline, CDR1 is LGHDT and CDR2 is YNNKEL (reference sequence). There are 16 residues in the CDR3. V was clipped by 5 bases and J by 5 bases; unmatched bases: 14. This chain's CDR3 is CASSRPGGANTETQYF. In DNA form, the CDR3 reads TGTGCCAGCAGCAGGCCGGGAGGAGCGAATACTGAGACCCAGTACTTC.

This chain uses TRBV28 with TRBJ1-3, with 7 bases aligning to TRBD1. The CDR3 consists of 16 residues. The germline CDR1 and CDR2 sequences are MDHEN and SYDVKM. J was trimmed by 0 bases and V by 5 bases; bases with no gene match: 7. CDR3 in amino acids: CASSAPGTVSGNTIYF. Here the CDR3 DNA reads TGTGCCAGCAGTGCACCCGGGACAGTCTCTGGAAACACCATATATTTT.

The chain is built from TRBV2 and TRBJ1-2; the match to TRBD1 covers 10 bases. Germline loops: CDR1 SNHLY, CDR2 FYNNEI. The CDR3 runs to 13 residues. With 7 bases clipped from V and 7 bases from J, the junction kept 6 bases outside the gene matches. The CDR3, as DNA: TGTGCCAGCAACCCGACAGGGGGCGGTGGCTACACCTTC. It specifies CASNPTGGGGYTF.

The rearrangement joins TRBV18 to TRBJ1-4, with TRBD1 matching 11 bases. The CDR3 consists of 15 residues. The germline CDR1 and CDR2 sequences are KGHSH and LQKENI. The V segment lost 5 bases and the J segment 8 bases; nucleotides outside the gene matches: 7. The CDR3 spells CASSERTGGGEKLFF. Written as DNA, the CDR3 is TGTGCCAGCTCAGAGAGGACAGGGGGCGGCGAAAAACTGTTTTTT.

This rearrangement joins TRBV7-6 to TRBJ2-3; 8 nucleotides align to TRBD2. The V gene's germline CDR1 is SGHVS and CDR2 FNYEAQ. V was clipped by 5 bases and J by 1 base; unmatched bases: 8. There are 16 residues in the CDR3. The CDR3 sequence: CASSEIAGTRTDTQYF. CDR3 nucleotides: TGTGCCAGCAGCGAAATAGCGGGAACCCGCACAGATACGCAGTATTTT.

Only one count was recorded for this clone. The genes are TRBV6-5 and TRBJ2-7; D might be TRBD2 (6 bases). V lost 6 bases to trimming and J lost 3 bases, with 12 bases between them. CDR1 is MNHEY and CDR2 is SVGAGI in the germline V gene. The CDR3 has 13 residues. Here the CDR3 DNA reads TGTGCCAGCAGCCAAGACGGGAGCTACGAGCAGTACTTC. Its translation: CASSQDGSYEQYF.

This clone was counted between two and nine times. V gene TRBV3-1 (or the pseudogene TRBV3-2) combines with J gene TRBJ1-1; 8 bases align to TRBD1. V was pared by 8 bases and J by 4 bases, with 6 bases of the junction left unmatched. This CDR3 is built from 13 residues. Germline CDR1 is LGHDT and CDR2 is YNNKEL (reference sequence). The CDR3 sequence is CASQNRGTTEAFF. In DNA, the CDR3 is TGTGCCAGCCAAAACAGGGGGACCACTGAAGCTTTCTTT.

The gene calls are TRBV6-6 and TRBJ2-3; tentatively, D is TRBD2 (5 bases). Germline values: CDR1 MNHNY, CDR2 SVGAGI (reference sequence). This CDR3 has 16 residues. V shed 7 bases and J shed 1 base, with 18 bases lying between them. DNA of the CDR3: TGTGCCAGCACCAAAACAGACGGGATTGGCACAGATACGCAGTATTTT. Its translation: CASTKTDGIGTDTQYF.

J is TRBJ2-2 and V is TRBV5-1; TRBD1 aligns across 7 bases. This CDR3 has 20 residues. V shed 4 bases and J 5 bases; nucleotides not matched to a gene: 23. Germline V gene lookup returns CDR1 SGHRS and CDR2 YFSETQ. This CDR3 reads CASSKARVSFRDRPTGELFF. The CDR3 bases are TGCGCCAGCAGCAAAGCAAGGGTCAGCTTTCGGGACAGACCGACCGGGGAGCTGTTTTTT.

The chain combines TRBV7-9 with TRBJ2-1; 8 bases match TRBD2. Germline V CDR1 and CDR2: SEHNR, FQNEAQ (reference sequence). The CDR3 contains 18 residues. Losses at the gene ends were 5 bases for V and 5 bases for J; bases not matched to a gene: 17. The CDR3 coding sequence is TGTGCCAGCAGCGTTAACGGGCTAGCGGGCGCTTTAAACAATGAGCAGTTCTTC. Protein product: CASSVNGLAGALNNEQFF.

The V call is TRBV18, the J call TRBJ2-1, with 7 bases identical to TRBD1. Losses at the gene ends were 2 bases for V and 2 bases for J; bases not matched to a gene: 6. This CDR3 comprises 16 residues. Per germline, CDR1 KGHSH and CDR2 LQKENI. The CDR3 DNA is TGTGCCAGCTCACCAATACAGGGGACAGCCTACAATGAGCAGTTCTTC. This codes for CASSPIQGTAYNEQFF.

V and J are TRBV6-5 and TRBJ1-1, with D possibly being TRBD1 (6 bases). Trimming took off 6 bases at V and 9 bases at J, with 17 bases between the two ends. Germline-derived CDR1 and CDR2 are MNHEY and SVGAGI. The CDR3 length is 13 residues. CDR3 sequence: CASRINREGKAFF. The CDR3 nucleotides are TGTGCCAGCAGAATCAACAGGGAAGGTAAAGCTTTCTTT.

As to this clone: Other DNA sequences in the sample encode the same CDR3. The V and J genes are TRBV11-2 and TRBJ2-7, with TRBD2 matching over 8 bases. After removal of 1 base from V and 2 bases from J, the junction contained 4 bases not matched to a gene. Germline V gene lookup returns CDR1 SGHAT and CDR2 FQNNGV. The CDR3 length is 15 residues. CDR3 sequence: CASSLGLAGTYEQYF. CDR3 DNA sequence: TGTGCCAGCAGCTTAGGGCTAGCGGGTACCTACGAGCAGTACTTC.

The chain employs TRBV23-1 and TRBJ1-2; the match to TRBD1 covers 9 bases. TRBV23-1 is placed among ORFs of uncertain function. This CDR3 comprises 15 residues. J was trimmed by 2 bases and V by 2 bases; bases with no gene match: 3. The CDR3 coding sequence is TGCGCCAGCAGTCAAGTTGGGACAGGGAACTATGGCTACACCTTC. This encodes CASSQVGTGNYGYTF.

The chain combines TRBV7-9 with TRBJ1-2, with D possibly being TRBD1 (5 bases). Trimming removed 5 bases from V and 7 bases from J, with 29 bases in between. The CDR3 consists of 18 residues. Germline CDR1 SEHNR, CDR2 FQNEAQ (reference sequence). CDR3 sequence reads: CASSPPDHMGFRDFGYTF. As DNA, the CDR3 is TGTGCCAGCAGCCCCCCAGATCATATGGGTTTCAGGGATTTTGGCTACACCTTC. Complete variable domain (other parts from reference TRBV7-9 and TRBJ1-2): DTGVSQNPRHKITKRGQNVTFRCDPISEHNRLYWYRQTLGQGPEFLTYFQNEAQLEKSRLLSDRFSAERPKGSFSTLEIQRTEQGDSAMYLCASSPPDHMGFRDFGYTFGSGTRLTVV.

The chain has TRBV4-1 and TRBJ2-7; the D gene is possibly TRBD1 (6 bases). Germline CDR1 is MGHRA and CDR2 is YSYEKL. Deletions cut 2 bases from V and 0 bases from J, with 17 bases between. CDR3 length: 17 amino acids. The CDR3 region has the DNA TGCGCCAGCAGCCAAAGAATCTCAGGGGTAACCTCCTACGAGCAGTACTTC. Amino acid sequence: CASSQRISGVTSYEQYF.

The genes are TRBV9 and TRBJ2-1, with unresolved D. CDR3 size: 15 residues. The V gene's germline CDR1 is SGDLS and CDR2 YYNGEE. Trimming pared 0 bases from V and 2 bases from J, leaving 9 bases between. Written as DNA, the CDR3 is TGTGCCAGCAGCGTAGATCTAATCCCCTACAATGAGCAGTTCTTC. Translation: CASSVDLIPYNEQFF. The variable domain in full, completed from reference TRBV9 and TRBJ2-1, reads DSGVTQTPKHLITATGQRVTLRCSPRSGDLSVYWYQQSLDQGLQFLIQYYNGEERAKGNILERFSAQQFPDLHSELNLSSLELGDSALYFCASSVDLIPYNEQFFGPGTRLTVL.

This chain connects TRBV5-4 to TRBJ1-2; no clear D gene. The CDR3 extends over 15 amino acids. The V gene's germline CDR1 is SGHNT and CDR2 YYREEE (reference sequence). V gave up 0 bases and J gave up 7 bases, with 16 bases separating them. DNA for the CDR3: TGTGCCAGCAGCTTGGGGTCGGGAGGCCTCGCTGGCTACACCTTC. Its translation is CASSLGSGGLAGYTF.

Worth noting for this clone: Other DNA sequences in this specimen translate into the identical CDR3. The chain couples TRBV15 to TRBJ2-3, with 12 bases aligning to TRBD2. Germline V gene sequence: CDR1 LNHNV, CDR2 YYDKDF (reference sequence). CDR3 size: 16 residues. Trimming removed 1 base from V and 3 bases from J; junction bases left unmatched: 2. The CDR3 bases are TGTGCCACCAGCAGAGGGCTAGCGGGAGGGACAGATACGCAGTATTTT. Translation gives CATSRGLAGGTDTQYF.

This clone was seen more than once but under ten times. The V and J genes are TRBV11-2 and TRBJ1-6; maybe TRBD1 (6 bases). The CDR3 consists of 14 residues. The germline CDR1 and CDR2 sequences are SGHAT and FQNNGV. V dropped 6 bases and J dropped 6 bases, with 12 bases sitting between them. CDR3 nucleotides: TGTGCCAGCAGATGGACAGCCTCTAATTCACCCCTCCACTTT. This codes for CASRWTASNSPLHF.

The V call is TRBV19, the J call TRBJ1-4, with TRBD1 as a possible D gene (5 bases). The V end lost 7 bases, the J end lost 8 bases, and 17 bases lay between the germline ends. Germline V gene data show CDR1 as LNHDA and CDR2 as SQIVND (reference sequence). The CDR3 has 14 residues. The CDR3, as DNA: TGTGCCAGTACCAATGGCGCAGGGATGGAAAAACTGTTTTTT. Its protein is CASTNGAGMEKLFF.

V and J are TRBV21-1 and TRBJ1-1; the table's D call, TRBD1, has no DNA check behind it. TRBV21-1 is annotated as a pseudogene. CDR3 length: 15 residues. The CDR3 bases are TGTGCCAGCAGCAAAGAAAGGGACACTTCCACTGAAGCTTTCTTT. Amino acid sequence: CASSKERDTSTEAFF.

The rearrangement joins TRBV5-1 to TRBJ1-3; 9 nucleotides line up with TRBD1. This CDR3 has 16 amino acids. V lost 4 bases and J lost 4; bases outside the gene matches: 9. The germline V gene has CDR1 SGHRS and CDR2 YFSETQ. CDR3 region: CASSGGTGSFGNTIYF. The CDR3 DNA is TGCGCCAGCAGCGGCGGGACAGGGTCATTCGGAAACACCATATATTTT.

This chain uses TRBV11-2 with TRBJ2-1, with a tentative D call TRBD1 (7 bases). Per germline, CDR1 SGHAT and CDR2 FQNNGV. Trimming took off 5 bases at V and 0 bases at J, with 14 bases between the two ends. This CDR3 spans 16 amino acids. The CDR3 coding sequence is TGTGCCAGCAGCACCCGACAGGGAGGCTCCTACAATGAGCAGTTCTTC. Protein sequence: CASSTRQGGSYNEQFF.

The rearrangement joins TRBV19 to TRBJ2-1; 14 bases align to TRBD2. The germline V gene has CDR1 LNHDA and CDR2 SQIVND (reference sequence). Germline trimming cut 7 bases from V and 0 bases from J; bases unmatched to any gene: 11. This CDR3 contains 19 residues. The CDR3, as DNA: TGTGCCAGTACGCCCGGGACTAGCGGGAGTAAGGGCTCCTACAATGAGCAGTTCTTC. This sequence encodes CASTPGTSGSKGSYNEQFF.